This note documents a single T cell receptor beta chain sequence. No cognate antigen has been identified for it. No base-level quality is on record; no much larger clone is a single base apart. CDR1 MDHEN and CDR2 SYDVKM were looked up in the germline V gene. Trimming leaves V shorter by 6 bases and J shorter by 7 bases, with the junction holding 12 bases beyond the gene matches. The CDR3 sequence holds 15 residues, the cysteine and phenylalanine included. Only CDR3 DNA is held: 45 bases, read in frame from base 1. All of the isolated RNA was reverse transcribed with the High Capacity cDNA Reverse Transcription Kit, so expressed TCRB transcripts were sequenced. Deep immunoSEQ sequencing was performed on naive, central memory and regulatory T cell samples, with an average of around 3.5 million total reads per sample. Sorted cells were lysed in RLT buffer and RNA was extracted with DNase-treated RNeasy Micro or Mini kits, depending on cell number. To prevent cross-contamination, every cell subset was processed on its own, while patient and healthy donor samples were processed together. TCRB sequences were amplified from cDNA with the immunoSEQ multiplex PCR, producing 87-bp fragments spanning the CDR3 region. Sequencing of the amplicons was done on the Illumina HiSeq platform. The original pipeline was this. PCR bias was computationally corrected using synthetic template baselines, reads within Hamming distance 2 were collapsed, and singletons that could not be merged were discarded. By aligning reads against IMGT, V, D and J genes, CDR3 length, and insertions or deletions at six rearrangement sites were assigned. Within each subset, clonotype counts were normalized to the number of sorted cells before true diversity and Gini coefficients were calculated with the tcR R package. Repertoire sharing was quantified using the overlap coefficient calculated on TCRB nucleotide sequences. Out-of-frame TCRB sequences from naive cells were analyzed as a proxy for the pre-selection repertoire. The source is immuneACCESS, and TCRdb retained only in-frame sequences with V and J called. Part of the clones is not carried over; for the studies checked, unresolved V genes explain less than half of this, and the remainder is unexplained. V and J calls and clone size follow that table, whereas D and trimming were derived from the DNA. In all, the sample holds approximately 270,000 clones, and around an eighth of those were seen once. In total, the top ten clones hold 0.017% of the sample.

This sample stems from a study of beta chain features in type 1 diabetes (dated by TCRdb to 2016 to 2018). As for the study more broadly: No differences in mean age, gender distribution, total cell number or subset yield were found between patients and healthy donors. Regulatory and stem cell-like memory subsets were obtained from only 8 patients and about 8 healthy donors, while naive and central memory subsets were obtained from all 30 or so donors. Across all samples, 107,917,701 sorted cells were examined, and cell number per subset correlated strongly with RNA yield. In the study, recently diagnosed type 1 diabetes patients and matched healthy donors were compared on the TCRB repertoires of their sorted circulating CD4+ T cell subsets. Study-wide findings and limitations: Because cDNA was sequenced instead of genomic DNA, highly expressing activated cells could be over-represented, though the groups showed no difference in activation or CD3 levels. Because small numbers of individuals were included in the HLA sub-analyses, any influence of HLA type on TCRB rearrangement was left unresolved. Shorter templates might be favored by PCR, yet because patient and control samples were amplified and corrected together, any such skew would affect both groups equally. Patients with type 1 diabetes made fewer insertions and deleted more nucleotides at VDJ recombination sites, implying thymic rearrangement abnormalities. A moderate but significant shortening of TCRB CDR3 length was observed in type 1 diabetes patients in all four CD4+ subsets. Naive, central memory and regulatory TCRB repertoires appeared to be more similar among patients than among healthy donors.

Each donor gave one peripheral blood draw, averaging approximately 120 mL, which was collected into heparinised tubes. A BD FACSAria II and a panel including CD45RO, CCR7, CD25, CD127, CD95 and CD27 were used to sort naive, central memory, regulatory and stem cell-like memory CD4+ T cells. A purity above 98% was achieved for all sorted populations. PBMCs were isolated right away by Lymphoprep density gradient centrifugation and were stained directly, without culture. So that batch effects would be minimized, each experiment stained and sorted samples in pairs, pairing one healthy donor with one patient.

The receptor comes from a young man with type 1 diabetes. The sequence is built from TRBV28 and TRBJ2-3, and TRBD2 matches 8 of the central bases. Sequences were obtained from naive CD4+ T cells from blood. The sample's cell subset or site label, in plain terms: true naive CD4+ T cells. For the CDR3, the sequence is CASSSASGHLNTQYF. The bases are TGTGCCAGCAGCTCTGCTAGCGGGCACTTGAATACGCAGTATTTT.